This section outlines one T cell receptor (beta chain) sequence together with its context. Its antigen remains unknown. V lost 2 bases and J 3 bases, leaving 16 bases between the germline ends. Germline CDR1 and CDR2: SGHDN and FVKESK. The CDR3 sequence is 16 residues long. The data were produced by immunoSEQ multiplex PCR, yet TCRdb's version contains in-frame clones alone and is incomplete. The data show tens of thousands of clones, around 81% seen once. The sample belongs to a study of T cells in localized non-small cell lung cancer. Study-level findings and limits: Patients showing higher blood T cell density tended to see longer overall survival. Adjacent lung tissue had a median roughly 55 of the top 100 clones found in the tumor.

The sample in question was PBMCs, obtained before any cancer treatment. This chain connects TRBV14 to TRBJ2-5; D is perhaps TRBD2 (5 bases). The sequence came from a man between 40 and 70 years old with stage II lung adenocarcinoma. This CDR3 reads CASSQTTSSPKETQYF. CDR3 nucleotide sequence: TGTGCCAGCAGCCAAACCACTAGTTCCCCGAAAGAGACCCAGTACTTC.